The clone carrying this T cell receptor (beta chain) was observed a handful of times. Its antigen is currently unknown. The data originate from a study of T cell repertoires in cytomegalovirus infection. The germline V and J ends were trimmed by 5 bases and 0 bases, with 14 bases remaining between them. Germline V lookup: CDR1 SGHTA, CDR2 FQGNSA. This CDR3 is 15 amino acids long. In TCRdb, the reads were re-called with MiXCR into one record per CDR3 protein. The sample includes fewer than 650,000 distinct CDR3 sequences, under 45% seen only once; the top ten take 48%. The sequence was obtained from a human donor in good health (CMV status not recorded). Some clones in this sample may be carry-over from other donors' samples. The sequencing here drew on cultured PBMCs, taken from culture after CMV antigen stimulation. This chain links TRBV7-2 with TRBJ2-7; D unclear. The CDR3 sequence: CASSRTSISSYEQYF. In DNA, the CDR3 is TGTGCCAGCAGCCGTACATCGATCAGCTCCTACGAGCAGTACTTC.